This is a list of T cell receptor beta chains from one sample in a study of blood T cells in healthy people across ages. TCRdb redid the calling of the 5' RACE reads with MiXCR, one entry per CDR3 protein. Here the sample spans roughly 800,000 distinct CDR3 sequences, approximately 55% being singletons. Sequences were obtained from blood. All receptors derive from a man older than 75 in good health. Both conserved end residues are part of each CDR3. A D gene is named only where the DNA matches it firmly. The size entry is marked missing in some rows and otherwise reads once, few, many or a size class.

cdr3_length,v_call,d_call,clone_size,j_call,cdr3_aa
12,TRBV9,NA,NA,TRBJ1-6,CASSRRDSPLHF
18,TRBV20-1,TRBD1,NA,TRBJ2-1,CSARRPPGTGVGRSEQFF
15,TRBV12-3/TRBV12-4,NA,NA,TRBJ2-5,CASSLPGNGGETQYF
16,TRBV27,NA,NA,TRBJ2-7,CASSPRGTPSSYEQYF
15,TRBV27,NA,few,TRBJ2-3,CASSSYVRSSPRKYF
12,TRBV2,NA,NA,TRBJ1-6,CASSEALSPLHF
16,TRBV10-3,NA,NA,TRBJ1-4,CAISASRLGGPEKLFF
15,TRBV5-1,TRBD2,once,TRBJ2-3,CASSLAGGRVDTQYF
17,TRBV27,TRBD2,NA,NA,CASSIGLAGPLGETQYF
14,TRBV20-1,NA,few,TRBJ1-4,CSARPYGPGEKLFF
16,TRBV7-9,NA,NA,TRBJ1-2,CASSLTPDRDQYGYTF
15,TRBV5-1,TRBD1,NA,TRBJ2-7,CASSCRQGAIDEQYF
16,TRBV25-1,NA,few,TRBJ1-2,CASKGPTSRLNYGYTF
12,TRBV29-1,NA,many,TRBJ1-2,CSVGGGGYGYTF
16,TRBV15,NA,NA,TRBJ1-5,CATSRDFTYSNQPQHF